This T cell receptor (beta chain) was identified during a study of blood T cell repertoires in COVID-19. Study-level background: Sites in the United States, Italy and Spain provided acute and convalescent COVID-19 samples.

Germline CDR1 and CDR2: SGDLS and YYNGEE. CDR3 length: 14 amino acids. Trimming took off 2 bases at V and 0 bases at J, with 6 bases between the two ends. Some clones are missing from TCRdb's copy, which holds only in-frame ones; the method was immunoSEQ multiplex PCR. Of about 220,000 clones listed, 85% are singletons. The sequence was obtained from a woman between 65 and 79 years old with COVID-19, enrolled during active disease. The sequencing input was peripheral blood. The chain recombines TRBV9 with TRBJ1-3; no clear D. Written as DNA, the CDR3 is TGTGCCAGCAGCGTGGCAGGCTCTGGAAACACCATATATTTT. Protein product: CASSVAGSGNTIYF.